This T cell receptor beta chain stems from a study of patients and donors after allogeneic stem cell transplantation. TCRdb fed the RT-PCR reads into MiXCR, producing one record per CDR3 protein. Of around 240,000 distinct CDR3 sequences listed, 13% to 15% were seen once; the top ten hold under 14%. The V end was cut by 4 bases, the J end by 4 bases, with 8 bases between. The CDR3 has 12 residues. This clonotype was seen many times. The receptor was isolated from a human donor who was either an allogeneic HSCT recipient or a stem cell or donor lymphocyte infusion donor (not recorded which). It is not recorded whose cells these are; they may come from a transplant donor. The specimen was blood, either unsorted or a sorted T cell fraction (not recorded which). This chain joins TRBV12-3 or TRBV12-4 and TRBJ2-7; D not certain. As DNA, the CDR3 is TGTGCCAGCAGTTCTGGGCGGTACGAGCAGTACTTC. Protein: CASSSGRYEQYF.